This T cell receptor beta chain was recorded in a study of sequential checkpoint blockade in melanoma. The sample holds one count of this clone. The CDR3 is 18 residues long. Germline V gene data show CDR1 as SGHDT and CDR2 as YYEEEE. Unmatched junction bases numbered 11, after V lost 0 bases and J lost 5 bases. Profiling relied on immunoSEQ multiplex PCR, and the TCRdb table lists in-frame clones only, not all of them. Among fewer than 35,000 clones listed, 75% to 90% were seen once. Treatment meaning: randomized to nivolumab then ipilimumab (arm A) or the reverse (arm B). Patients had received no earlier DNA-damaging chemotherapy. Sorted cells were live CD3+CD8+, lacking CD19 and CD56, from PBMCs.

The rearrangement links TRBV5-6 to TRBJ2-3; TRBD1 agrees at 11 bases. The starting material was CD8+ T cells sorted from blood (inferred from file names), obtained from a patient given nivolumab and ipilimumab in sequence. This clonotype was sampled from a human donor with melanoma. The CDR3 DNA sequence: TGTGCCAGCAGCTTGGTTCGGGGGGACAGGGGGTTTCGAGATACGCAGTATTTT. Encoded protein: CASSLVRGDRGFRDTQYF.